This entry concerns a single T cell receptor beta chain. This clonotype was seen a handful of times. The antigen this receptor binds is unknown. The record has no base qualities; no much larger clone is one base away. The data originate from a study of response to subunit inactivated influenza vaccine (dated by TCRdb to the late 2010s). At the level of the whole study: The study used deep quantitative T cell receptor repertoire profiling to track responses to a trivalent subunit inactivated influenza vaccine.

The full study reports these points: It was suggested by the authors that each seasonal influenza vaccination may recruit only a limited number of new T cells.

The library was prepared using RT-PCR. Sequenced using an Illumina HiSeq 2500. Through fastp at Q25 and MiXCR, TCRdb rebuilt clones from the public reads, retaining in-frame beta chains. Rows with a matching CDR3 protein are joined into one entry that keeps the most common DNA and genes. This sample comprises around 760,000 distinct CDR3 sequences, approximately 15% of them detected only once. The top ten clones comprise roughly 6.4% of the sample. The V end gives up 0 bases and the J end 4 bases, leaving 8 bases in the junction not matched to a gene. CDR1 MGHRA and CDR2 YSYEKL are derived from the germline V gene. The CDR3 contains 16 residues, cysteine and phenylalanine counted. Only the CDR3 DNA is retained, 48 bases long and in frame from the first base.

The chain is made from TRBV4-1 and TRBJ2-7; TRBD1 lines up with 8 middle nucleotides. The receptor's source is a man between 45 and 60 years old who received an inactivated influenza vaccine. Donor details come from another sample of the same person, matched by shared clones. Sequencing used PBMCs from blood, obtained roughly 2 weeks before vaccination. The sequenced DNA: TGCGCCAGCAGCCAAGATAGGGCAGGGGGCTGGTACGAGCAGTACTTC. It codes for CASSQDRAGGWYEQYF.